These T cell receptor beta chains were read from a single sample in a study of molecular identifiers for immune sequencing clone quantification. TCRdb passed the PCR reads through MiXCR, listing each CDR3 protein once. Of roughly 630,000 distinct CDR3 sequences in the sample, roughly 27% are singletons; the top ten hold about 0.84%. Material for sequencing was naive CD8+ T cells from blood, with Jurkat cell RNA spiked in. The receptors were gathered from a human donor in good health. Some libraries in this study had Jurkat cell RNA spiked in. Both conserved end residues are part of each CDR3. D genes are given only for firm matches. Clone size appears in some rows only: once, few, many, or a class for an expanded clone.

len | abundance | j_gene | v_gene | d_gene | CDR3nt | CDR3aa
15 | many | TRBJ2-3 | TRBV20-1 | TRBD2 | TGCAGTGCTAGAGTAGTAGGACTAGCATCAGATACGCAGTATTTT | CSARVVGLASDTQYF
14 | - | TRBJ2-7 | TRBV19 | - | TGTGCCAGTGGTATTGCAGATCTCTCCTACGAGCAGTACTTC | CASGIADLSYEQYF
12 | many | TRBJ2-7 | TRBV7-9 | - | TGTGCCAGCAGCTTAGGATGGAGGGAGCAGTACTTC | CASSLGWREQYF
17 | few | TRBJ2-1 | TRBV4-1 | TRBD2 | TGCGCCAGCAGCCAAGATGGGGCTAGCGGGAGAGACAATGAGCAGTTCTTC | CASSQDGASGRDNEQFF
13 | - | TRBJ2-7 | TRBV10-1 | - | TGCGCCAGCAGTGAGATGACAGGCTACGAGCAGTACTTC | CASSEMTGYEQYF
16 | many | TRBJ1-4 | TRBV13 | - | TGTGCCAGCAGCAACCGGCTTTCTGCGTCTAATGAAAAACTGTTTTTT | CASSNRLSASNEKLFF
15 | few | TRBJ2-1 | TRBV7-7 | - | TGTGCTAGCAGCACCCACAGCGGGTGGGACAATGAGCAGTTCTTC | CASSTHSGWDNEQFF
15 | many | TRBJ2-7 | TRBV4-3 | - | TGCGCCAGCAGCCAAGATCTCGGTTACTCCTACGAGCAGTACTTC | CASSQDLGYSYEQYF
15 | many | TRBJ1-2 | TRBV13 | - | TGTGCCAGCAGCTTGTCCAGGGACGCCGTCTATGGCTACACCTTC | CASSLSRDAVYGYTF
15 | - | TRBJ2-4 | TRBV7-9 | - | TGTGCCAGCAGCCTAAGAGGGGGAATCAAAAACATTCAGTACTTC | CASSLRGGIKNIQYF
18 | many | TRBJ1-1 | TRBV14 | TRBD1 | TGTGCCAGCAGCCAAGATCCTGGGACAGGGAGCCTGAACACTGAAGCTTTCTTT | CASSQDPGTGSLNTEAFF
13 | many | TRBJ2-5 | TRBV7-9 | - | TGTGCCAGCAGCTCTCGGACTGGAGAGACCCAGTACTTC | CASSSRTGETQYF
13 | - | TRBJ2-7 | TRBV29-1 | - | - | CSVASGSLYEQHF
17 | - | TRBJ2-1 | TRBV30 | - | TGTGCCTGGAGTGATGGATTAGGGACGGGCGTTGGGGATGAGCAGTTCTTC | CAWSDGLGTGVGDEQFF
16 | many | TRBJ1-5 | TRBV7-3 | TRBD1 | TGTGCCAGCAGCTCGAGACGACAGGGCCGCAATCAGCCCCAGCATTTT | CASSSRRQGRNQPQHF
15 | many | TRBJ2-7 | TRBV6-5 | TRBD1 | TGTGCCAGCAGTTACTCGGACAGGGTCGGGTACGAGCAGTACTTC | CASSYSDRVGYEQYF
16 | - | TRBJ2-1 | TRBV9 | TRBD2 | TGTGCCAGCAGCGCGGGGGCCGGCCTAGCGGGGGTTGAGCAGTTCTTC | CASSAGAGLAGVEQFF
15 | - | TRBJ2-7 | TRBV27 | - | TGTGCCAGCAGCCCCAATTCGTGGGGTGGGTACGAGCAGTACTTC | CASSPNSWGGYEQYF
11 | - | TRBJ1-1 | TRBV4-1 | - | TGCGCCAGCAGCCACAACACTGCAGCTTTCTTT | CASSHNTAAFF
14 | many | TRBJ2-7 | TRBV5-5 | TRBD1 | TGTGCCAGCAGCCCGGACAGGGGACTCTACGAGCAGTACTTC | CASSPDRGLYEQYF
13 | - | TRBJ2-7 | TRBV29-1 | - | TGCAGCGCTGGGACGGTAAGCTCCTACGAGCAGTACTTC | CSAGTVSSYEQYF
15 | - | TRBJ2-2 | TRBV7-2 | TRBD2 | TGTGCCAGCAGCTTAACCAGCGGGAGGGCCGGGGAGCTGTTTTTT | CASSLTSGRAGELFF
17 | - | TRBJ2-3 | TRBV7-9 | - | TGTGCCAGCACCGCCCGGGGCACCGAGTCTAGCACAGATACGCAGTATTTT | CASTARGTESSTDTQYF
14 | few | TRBJ2-7 | TRBV5-1 | TRBD1 | TGCGCCAGCAGCCTGACAGGGGCCGGCGACGAGCAGTACTTC | CASSLTGAGDEQYF
18 | many | TRBJ2-3 | TRBV6-6 | TRBD2 | TGTGCCAGCAGTACCCCGATTTTTAGCGGGGGGGCCTCAGATACGCAGTATTTT | CASSTPIFSGGASDTQYF
13 | - | TRBJ2-1 | TRBV19 | - | TGTGTCAGTACCACTAGCTTATACAATGAGCAGTTCTTC | CVSTTSLYNEQFF
19 | - | TRBJ2-6 | TRBV7-2 | TRBD2 | TGTGCCAGCAGCTTAGCACTGTCTAGCGGGGGATCTGGGGCCAACGTCCTGACTTTC | CASSLALSSGGSGANVLTF
16 | many | TRBJ2-5 | TRBV28 | TRBD1 | TGTGCCAGCAGTCGGCTGGGATCCAGGGGGCTCGGGACCCAGTACTTC | CASSRLGSRGLGTQYF
14 | many | TRBJ1-5 | TRBV25-1 | TRBD1 | TGTGCCAGCAGCTCACAGGGGGCAGCTCAGCCCCAGCATTTT | CASSSQGAAQPQHF
15 | - | TRBJ2-5 | TRBV6-2/TRBV6-3 | - | TGTACCAGCAGTCTCGTTTCAGGGGCCCAAGAGACCCAGTACTTC | CTSSLVSGAQETQYF
16 | many | TRBJ1-1 | TRBV5-6 | - | TGTGCCAGCAGCTTGGATTCCGGCAGGGAGGACACTGAAGCTTTCTTT | CASSLDSGREDTEAFF
13 | few | TRBJ2-7 | TRBV28 | - | TGTGCCAGCAGTTACACGATTCCTGGGGAGCAGTACTTC | CASSYTIPGEQYF
13 | - | TRBJ2-4 | TRBV6-2/TRBV6-3 | - | TGTGCCAGCAGCCCCGGGCTAGGACCCATTCAGTACTTC | CASSPGLGPIQYF
16 | many | TRBJ2-2 | TRBV27 | - | TGTGCCAGCAGTTTGATCCAGGCTTCTAACACCGGGGAGCTGTTTTTT | CASSLIQASNTGELFF
14 | - | TRBJ1-1 | TRBV15 | TRBD1 | TGTGCCACCAACAGAGATGAGGGGGCCTCTGAAGCTTTCTTT | CATNRDEGASEAFF
13 | many | TRBJ2-3 | TRBV7-9 | - | TGTGCCAGCAGCCCCAGTTGGACAGATACGCAGTATTTT | CASSPSWTDTQYF
17 | many | TRBJ2-6 | TRBV2 | TRBD1 | TGTGCCAGCAGTTGGACAGGCCCCACCTCTGGGGCCAACGTCCTGACTTTC | CASSWTGPTSGANVLTF
13 | many | TRBJ1-1 | TRBV12-3/TRBV12-4 | - | TGTGCCAGCACCGCACAAACGAACACTGAAGCTTTCTTT | CASTAQTNTEAFF
15 | few | TRBJ2-1 | TRBV11-2 | TRBD2 | TGTGCCAGCAGCTTAGTCGGCGGGAGTGGTAATGAGCAGTTCTTC | CASSLVGGSGNEQFF
17 | - | TRBJ2-7 | TRBV7-9 | - | TGTGCCAGCAGCTTCTCGTCCAGGGTAGGGGGGGCTGGTGAGCAGTACTTC | CASSFSSRVGGAGEQYF
16 | - | TRBJ2-2 | TRBV4-2 | - | TGTGCCAGCAGCCAAGGTGTCCAAGCACCTCCCGGGGAGCTGTTTTTT | CASSQGVQAPPGELFF
17 | few | TRBJ2-2 | TRBV4-1 | - | TGCGCCAGCAGCCAAGAAGGAGGGGCCTCGGTCACCGGGGAGCTGTTTTTT | CASSQEGGASVTGELFF
14 | few | TRBJ1-5 | TRBV19 | - | TGTGCCAGTAACGACGGCGGACTTAATCAGCCCCAGCATTTT | CASNDGGLNQPQHF
14 | - | TRBJ2-2 | TRBV24-1 | - | TGTGCCACCAGTGATTTGTTGGGGACCGGGGAGCTGTTTTTT | CATSDLLGTGELFF
12 | many | TRBJ2-3 | TRBV5-8 | - | TGTGCCAGCAGCTTGATGTCAGATACGCAGTATTTT | CASSLMSDTQYF
12 | - | TRBJ2-2 | TRBV5-3 | - | TGTGCCAGCGAGGCGGGTACCGGGGAGCTGTTTTTT | CASEAGTGELFF
14 | - | TRBJ2-7 | TRBV20-1 | - | TGCAGTGCTCAGGAACCGGGACAAACCTACGAGCAGTACTTC | CSAQEPGQTYEQYF
15 | many | TRBJ1-4 | TRBV14 | - | TGTGCCAGCAGCCACGAGGTGACGGTAAATGAAAAACTGTTTTTT | CASSHEVTVNEKLFF
15 | - | TRBJ2-7 | TRBV28 | - | TGTGCCAGCAGTTTCCGGGGCCGGCGTGTGCACGAGCAGTACTTC | CASSFRGRRVHEQYF
14 | - | TRBJ2-1 | TRBV20-1 | TRBD2 | TGCAGTGCATCGGAGACTAGCGCAACCAATGAGCAGTTCTTC | CSASETSATNEQFF
16 | - | TRBJ2-5 | TRBV4-3 | TRBD2 | TGCGCCAGCAGCCAAGATGAGGGACTAGCGGGAGAGACCCAGTACTTC | CASSQDEGLAGETQYF